Given below is one TCR beta chain in context. Its target antigen remains unknown. No much larger clone is present one base from it, and per-base qualities are unavailable. The sample originates from a study of OX40 agonist ivuxolimab in advanced cancers. A note on the overall study: Ivuxolimab, which targeted the costimulatory receptor OX40 (CD134), was an agonistic, fully human IgG2 monoclonal antibody. Intravenous ivuxolimab was administered to patients every 2 weeks at six dose levels: 0.01, 0.1, 0.3, 1.5, 3 and 10 mg/kg. Of the approximately 50 dose-escalation patients, hepatocellular carcinoma was present in about 19, melanoma in roughly 15, renal cell carcinoma in 9 and head and neck cancer in 9. In the dose-escalation cohort, 70% to 85% of patients were male, and the mean age was around 60 years, with a range of roughly 20 to 79. Patients were allowed to have had prior anti-PD-1, anti-PD-L1 or anti-CTLA-4 therapy, and more than 30% of the dose-escalation patients had previously received checkpoint inhibitors. Three dose-escalation patients achieved partial responses, one with hepatocellular carcinoma and two with cutaneous melanoma. Peripheral TCRbeta sequencing aimed to test whether ivuxolimab altered TCR sequence diversity and caused clonal T-cell expansion. The monotherapy dose-escalation portion (N of about 47 patients) of the phase I ivuxolimab trial is reported in the paper.

CDR1 and CDR2, looked up from the germline V gene (reference sequence), are MNHNY and SVGAGI. The CDR3 has 14 amino acids, counting the end cysteine and phenylalanine. Just the 42-base CDR3 DNA is kept, in frame starting at base 1. Germline trimming amounts to 6 bases on V and 7 bases on J, with 10 as the count of junction bases outside the gene matches. The paper's findings and limits, for the study overall: After ivuxolimab, more expanded clones were found on average in CD8+ T cells than in CD4+ T cells. The antigen specificity of the peripheral T cells that underwent clonal expansion was not determined. In the 0.1-3.0 mg/kg groups, partial responders had among the lowest normalized peripheral clonal expansion, particularly in CD8+ T cells. Low levels of normalized T-cell clonal expansion were also shown by some nonresponding patients. At doses from 0.1 to 3.0 mg/kg, clonal expansion was seen in both CD4+ and CD8+ blood T cells between baseline and week 6.

To sequence the TCRbeta CDR3 region, genomic DNA was isolated from the sorted cells. TCRbeta CDR3 regions were sequenced using the immunoSEQ Assay. Held by TCRdb, this immuneACCESS table contains in-frame sequences only and omits some clones. Under half of the omission traces to an unresolved V gene where checked; the cause of the rest is unknown. This sample is represented by fewer than 50,000 clones; 85% to 90% of them were singletons. The top ten constitute around 40% of the sample. The trial excluded patients who had a history of autoimmune disease or who were on systemic immunosuppression. Peripheral blood for TCR sequencing was collected from all dose cohorts at baseline, on cycle 4 day 1, and on cycle 7 day 1. The samples were drawn from a first-in-human, open-label, multicenter phase I dose-escalation trial of ivuxolimab. Adults with locally advanced or metastatic melanoma, renal cell, hepatocellular, or head and neck squamous cell carcinoma were enrolled in the trial. Before TCR sequencing, CD4+ T cells and CD8+ T cells were sorted from peripheral blood as separate populations.

This chain is built from TRBV6-6 and TRBJ2-7; a stretch of 9 junction bases matches TRBD2. The input for sequencing was CD4+ or CD8+ T cells sorted from blood, taken in a trial of the OX40 agonist ivuxolimab. The receptor comes from an adult with an advanced solid tumor such as melanoma, head and neck, liver or kidney cancer. The DNA sequence reads TGTGCCAGCAGAGGGTCAGCGGGAGGAGGGGAGCAGTACTTC. The translation is CASRGSAGGGEQYF.